One and the same sample provided the 26 T cell receptor beta chains below, sequenced in a study of control samples from healthy donors and cancer patients. Clones were sequenced by immunoSEQ multiplex PCR, and TCRdb holds only the in-frame ones, with some missing. The sample shows 190,000 or so clones, approximately 92% of them seen only once. The sequenced material came from blood. The receptors come from a young man in good health.

This chain uses TRBV29-1 with TRBJ1-2, with D possibly matching TRBD1 (6 bases). This CDR3 has 12 amino acids. From germline, CDR1 is SQVTM and CDR2 ANQGSEA. The V end lost 3 bases, the J end lost 6 bases, and 11 bases lay between the germline ends. CDR3 residues: CSVDEGGHGYTF. The CDR3 DNA sequence: TGCAGCGTTGACGAAGGGGGGCATGGCTACACCTTC. Combining the CDR3 with reference TRBV29-1 and TRBJ1-2 gives the whole variable domain SAVISQKPSRDICQRGTSLTIQCQVDSQVTMMFWYRQQPGQSLTLIATANQGSEATYESGFVIDKFPISRPNLTFSTLTVSNMSPEDSSIYLCSVDEGGHGYTFGSGTRLTVV.

The table lists this clone with a count of one. The chain uses TRBV4-1 and TRBJ1-1; D uncertain. Trimming left V 1 base short and J 8 bases short, with 5 bases between. CDR1 is MGHRA, CDR2 YSYEKL, per germline. There are 11 residues in the CDR3. The CDR3, as DNA: TGCGCCAGCAGCCAAGGCTCAGAAGCTTTCTTT. Translation gives CASSQGSEAFF.

The chain joins TRBV18 to TRBJ2-1; 15 bases are a match to TRBD2. The germline V gene encodes CDR1 KGHSH and CDR2 LQKENI. The CDR3 contains 18 residues. Trimming took 1 base from V and 4 from J; bases not matched to a gene: 5. In DNA form, the CDR3 reads TGTGCCAGCTCACCACGGGGACTAGCGGGGGGAATTTACAATGAGCAGTTCTTC. Amino acid sequence: CASSPRGLAGGIYNEQFF.

CDR3 region: CASSYTGAMNTEAFF. The CDR3 nucleotides read TGTGCCAGCAGTTACACAGGGGCCATGAACACTGAAGCTTTCTTT. The chain carries TRBV6-5 and TRBJ1-1; 7 bases match TRBD1. The CDR3 spans 15 residues. The V and J ends lost 2 bases and 0 bases, in that order; junction bases with no gene match: 3. Per germline, CDR1 MNHEY and CDR2 SVGAGI.

V and J are TRBV21-1 and TRBJ1-2. TRBV21-1 is flagged as a pseudogene. This CDR3 has 13 amino acids. As DNA, the CDR3 is TGTGCCAGTCCCGTGGGGGGTCCCTATGGCTACACCTTC. Translation: CASPVGGPYGYTF.

This chain connects TRBV4-1 to TRBJ2-5; D gene unclear. The CDR3 has 15 residues. Trimming removed 0 bases at V and 2 bases at J, with 10 bases between. Germline loops: CDR1 MGHRA, CDR2 YSYEKL. DNA for the CDR3: TGCGCCAGCAGCCAAGAATTACGGCGGCAAGAGACCCAGTACTTC. Its translation is CASSQELRRQETQYF.

The chain uses TRBV5-4 and TRBJ1-1; D unresolved. With 7 bases removed from V and 8 bases from J, the gap between germline ends came to 30 bases. The germline V gene encodes CDR1 SGHNT and CDR2 YYREEE (reference sequence). This CDR3 comprises 17 residues. The CDR3 DNA sequence: TGTGCCAGCGGCCCCCGGTTATCAAGTACGGGTGATGGGGAAGCTTTCTTT. Translation gives CASGPRLSSTGDGEAFF.

This clone was observed once. The rearrangement joins TRBV27 to TRBJ1-2; 8 bases fit TRBD1. CDR1 is MNHEY and CDR2 is SMNVEV in the germline V gene (reference sequence). The CDR3 totals 14 residues. Trimming cost V 6 bases and J 6 bases; bases outside gene matches: 9. The CDR3 region has the DNA TGTGCCAGCAGCAGGGGACAGGATTTCGATGGCTACACCTTC. This sequence encodes CASSRGQDFDGYTF.

CDR3 coding DNA: TGCGCCAGCAGCTTGATGGACAGCCAAGAGACCCAGTACTTC. Translation gives CASSLMDSQETQYF. The J gene is TRBJ2-5, the V gene TRBV5-1; maybe TRBD1 (6 bases). CDR1 is SGHRS and CDR2 is YFSETQ in the germline V gene. CDR3 length: 14 residues. The V end lost 1 base, the J end lost 1 base, and 8 bases lay between the germline ends. Supplemented by reference TRBV5-1 and TRBJ2-5, the full variable domain reads KAGVTQTPRYLIKTRGQQVTLSCSPISGHRSVSWYQQTPGQGLQFLFEYFSETQRNKGNFPGRFSGRQFSNSRSEMNVSTLELGDSALYLCASSLMDSQETQYFGPGTRLLVL.

The chain couples TRBV18 to TRBJ2-3; maybe TRBD2 (5 bases). CDR3 size: 15 residues. Germline CDR1 and CDR2: KGHSH and LQKENI. V lost 3 bases and J 3 bases, leaving 13 bases between the germline ends. The DNA of the CDR3 is TGTGCCAGCTCACCCGACCCCGGGAAGACAGATACGCAGTATTTT. This codes for CASSPDPGKTDTQYF.

This clone has just one count. This chain connects TRBV30 to TRBJ2-2, with 8 bases aligning to TRBD2. The CDR3 extends over 17 amino acids. The germline V gene encodes CDR1 GTSNPN and CDR2 SVGIG (reference sequence). V gave up 3 bases and J gave up 6 bases; unmatched junction bases: 15. Here the CDR3 reads CAWRGPGGLTSPGELFF. CDR3 coding DNA: TGTGCCTGGAGGGGGCCGGGGGGGTTGACCTCTCCCGGGGAGCTGTTTTTT.

The CDR3 loop is CASSLMATQETQYF. The CDR3 DNA reads as TGTGCCAGCAGCTTAATGGCCACCCAAGAGACCCAGTACTTC. The chain has TRBV7-2 and TRBJ2-5; D remains ambiguous. Germline V gene sequence: CDR1 SGHTA, CDR2 FQGNSA. Trimming pared 2 bases from V and 1 base from J, leaving 8 bases between. CDR3 length equals 14 residues.

This chain links TRBV14 with TRBJ1-2; D is uncertain. In germline, CDR1 is SGHDN, CDR2 FVKESK. With 0 bases removed from V and 3 bases from J, the gap between germline ends came to 8 bases. The CDR3 length is 14 residues. This CDR3 reads CASSQEPGHYGYTF. CDR3 sequence (DNA): TGTGCCAGCAGCCAAGAACCCGGACACTATGGCTACACCTTC.

This chain joins TRBV24-1 and TRBJ2-3; TRBD1 aligns across 7 bases. Trimming cost V 10 bases and J 6 bases; bases outside gene matches: 12. The CDR3 covers 14 residues. Per germline, CDR1 KGHDR and CDR2 SFDVKD. CDR3 DNA sequence: TGTGCCACAGGCGACAGGGATCGGACGGATACGCAGTATTTT. Translated: CATGDRDRTDTQYF.

This clone was detected only once. The CDR3 DNA follows: TGCGCCAGCAGCGACCAACTAGCGGGGCTCACAGATACGCAGTATTTT. It is translated as CASSDQLAGLTDTQYF. The rearrangement links TRBV5-1 to TRBJ2-3; 10 bases align to TRBD2. V shed 4 bases, J shed 2 bases, and the junction held 7 bases outside the gene matches. This CDR3 comprises 16 residues. The germline CDR1 and CDR2 sequences are SGHRS and YFSETQ.

The V gene is TRBV5-4, the J gene TRBJ2-3, with 7 bases matching TRBD2. Germline V gene lookup returns CDR1 SGHNT and CDR2 YYREEE (reference sequence). J gave up 6 bases and V 3 bases, and 10 bases lay outside the gene matches. This CDR3 is 15 amino acids long. This CDR3 reads CASSSTLGLEDTQYF. The DNA of the CDR3 is TGTGCCAGCAGCTCCACACTCGGACTAGAGGATACGCAGTATTTT.

This sequence joins TRBV6-1 and TRBJ1-5; no firm D call. The CDR3 extends over 13 amino acids. Trimming shortened V by 3 bases and J by 11 bases, and 14 bases separated the two germline ends. Germline V gene data show CDR1 as MNHNS and CDR2 as SASEGT. The CDR3 reads CASSERTFQTQHF. The CDR3 DNA sequence: TGTGCCAGCAGTGAGAGGACTTTCCAAACCCAGCATTTT.

The V and J genes are TRBV3-1 (or the pseudogene TRBV3-2) and TRBJ2-7; 7 bases fit TRBD2. The CDR3 is 12 amino acids. CDR1 and CDR2 from the germline V gene are LGHDT and YNNKEL (reference sequence). V trimming: 4 bases; J trimming: 5 bases; junction bases outside the gene matches: 2. The CDR3 DNA reads as TGTGCCAGCAGCCTGGCGGGGGACGAGCAGTACTTC. It is translated as CASSLAGDEQYF.

The CDR3 DNA reads TGTGCCAGCAGCTTAGACCTGGGACAACCCTTCTACGAGCAGTACTTC. Its translation is CASSLDLGQPFYEQYF. The chain has TRBV7-2 and TRBJ2-7; tentatively, D is TRBD1 (6 bases). V was pared by 1 base and J by 3 bases, with 16 bases between. From germline, CDR1 is SGHTA and CDR2 FQGNSA. This CDR3 is 16 amino acids long. Based on the CDR3 plus reference TRBV7-2 and TRBJ2-7, the full variable domain is GAGVSQSPSNKVTEKGKDVELRCDPISGHTALYWYRQSLGQGLEFLIYFQGNSAPDKSGLPSDRFSAERTGGSVSTLTIQRTQQEDSAVYLCASSLDLGQPFYEQYFGPGTRLTVT.

As regards this clone: In the same sample, other DNA sequences code for this CDR3. V usage is TRBV11-2 and J usage is TRBJ2-1; possible D gene TRBD2, 6 bases. Germline V lookup: CDR1 SGHAT, CDR2 FQNNGV. Trimming took off 1 base at V and 0 bases at J, with 7 bases between the two ends. The CDR3 extends over 15 amino acids. DNA for the CDR3: TGTGCCAGCAGCTTAGTCGGGAGCTCCTACAATGAGCAGTTCTTC. Translation gives CASSLVGSSYNEQFF.

This rearrangement joins TRBV10-3 to TRBJ1-6; TRBD1 agrees at 7 bases. Germline loops: CDR1 ENHRY, CDR2 SYGVKD. This CDR3 is built from 15 residues. The V and J ends lost 4 bases and 10 bases, in that order; junction bases with no gene match: 10. The CDR3, as DNA: TGTGCCATCAGTGGTAGGGGCAGGGGGGTCTCACCCCTCCACTTT. Encoded protein: CAISGRGRGVSPLHF.

V usage is TRBV7-8 and J usage is TRBJ2-3, with 7 bases aligning to TRBD1. V shed 3 bases and J 2 bases; nucleotides not matched to a gene: 11. The V gene's germline CDR1 is SGHVS and CDR2 FQNEAQ. The CDR3 has 17 residues. The CDR3 nucleotides are TGTGCCAGCAGCTTGTTAGAGGGACAGCCCCTCACAGATACGCAGTATTTT. This encodes CASSLLEGQPLTDTQYF.

The chain combines TRBV6-1 with TRBJ1-1; D not resolved. This CDR3 comprises 12 residues. Germline V gene sequence: CDR1 MNHNS, CDR2 SASEGT. V lost 3 bases and J 11 bases, leaving 13 bases between the germline ends. In nucleotides, the CDR3 is TGTGCCAGCAGTGAGTTCGCTCCAACGGCTTTCTTT. Translating it yields CASSEFAPTAFF.

The chain is built from TRBV11-2 and TRBJ1-3; TRBD1 is a possible D gene (6 bases). Trimming cost V 6 bases and J 0 bases, with 9 bases left between them. Germline V CDR1 and CDR2: SGHAT, FQNNGV. The CDR3 extends over 14 amino acids. CDR3 bases: TGTGCCAGCAGGGGGGGGGCCTCTGGAAACACCATATATTTT. Its translation: CASRGGASGNTIYF.

This clone was counted once. The V gene is TRBV6-4, the J gene TRBJ2-2; D is ambiguous. Germline assignment: CDR1 MRHNA and CDR2 SNTAGT. CDR3 size: 10 residues. V was shortened by 11 bases and J by 6 bases, with 7 bases between the two germline ends. The CDR3 nucleotides are TGTGCCGGACGGTCCGGGGAGCTGTTTTTT. Protein: CAGRSGELFF.

This clone was picked up one time. This chain connects TRBV4-1 to TRBJ1-1; TRBD1 matches at 10 bases. The V and J ends lost 4 bases and 7 bases, in that order; junction bases with no gene match: 15. The CDR3 sequence is 17 residues long. Germline lookup yields CDR1 MGHRA and CDR2 YSYEKL. The CDR3 protein is CASSLQGMTGGGSEAFF. The CDR3 nucleotides read TGCGCCAGCAGCCTACAAGGAATGACAGGGGGCGGGAGTGAAGCTTTCTTT.